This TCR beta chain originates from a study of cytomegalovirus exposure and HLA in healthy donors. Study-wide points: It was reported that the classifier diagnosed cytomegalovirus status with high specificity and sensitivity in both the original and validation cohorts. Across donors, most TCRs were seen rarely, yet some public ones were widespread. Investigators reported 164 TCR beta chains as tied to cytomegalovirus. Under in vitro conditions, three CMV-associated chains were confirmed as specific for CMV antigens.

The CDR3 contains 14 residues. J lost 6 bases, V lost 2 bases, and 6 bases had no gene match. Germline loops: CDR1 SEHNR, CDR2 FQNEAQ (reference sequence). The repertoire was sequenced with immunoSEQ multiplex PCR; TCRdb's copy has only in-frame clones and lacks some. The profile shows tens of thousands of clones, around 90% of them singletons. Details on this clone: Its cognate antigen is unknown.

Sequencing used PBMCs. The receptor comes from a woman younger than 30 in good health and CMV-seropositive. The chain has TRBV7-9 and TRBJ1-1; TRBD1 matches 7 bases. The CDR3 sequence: CASSLPGTVSEAFF. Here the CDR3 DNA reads TGTGCCAGCAGCTTACCAGGGACAGTCTCTGAAGCTTTCTTT.